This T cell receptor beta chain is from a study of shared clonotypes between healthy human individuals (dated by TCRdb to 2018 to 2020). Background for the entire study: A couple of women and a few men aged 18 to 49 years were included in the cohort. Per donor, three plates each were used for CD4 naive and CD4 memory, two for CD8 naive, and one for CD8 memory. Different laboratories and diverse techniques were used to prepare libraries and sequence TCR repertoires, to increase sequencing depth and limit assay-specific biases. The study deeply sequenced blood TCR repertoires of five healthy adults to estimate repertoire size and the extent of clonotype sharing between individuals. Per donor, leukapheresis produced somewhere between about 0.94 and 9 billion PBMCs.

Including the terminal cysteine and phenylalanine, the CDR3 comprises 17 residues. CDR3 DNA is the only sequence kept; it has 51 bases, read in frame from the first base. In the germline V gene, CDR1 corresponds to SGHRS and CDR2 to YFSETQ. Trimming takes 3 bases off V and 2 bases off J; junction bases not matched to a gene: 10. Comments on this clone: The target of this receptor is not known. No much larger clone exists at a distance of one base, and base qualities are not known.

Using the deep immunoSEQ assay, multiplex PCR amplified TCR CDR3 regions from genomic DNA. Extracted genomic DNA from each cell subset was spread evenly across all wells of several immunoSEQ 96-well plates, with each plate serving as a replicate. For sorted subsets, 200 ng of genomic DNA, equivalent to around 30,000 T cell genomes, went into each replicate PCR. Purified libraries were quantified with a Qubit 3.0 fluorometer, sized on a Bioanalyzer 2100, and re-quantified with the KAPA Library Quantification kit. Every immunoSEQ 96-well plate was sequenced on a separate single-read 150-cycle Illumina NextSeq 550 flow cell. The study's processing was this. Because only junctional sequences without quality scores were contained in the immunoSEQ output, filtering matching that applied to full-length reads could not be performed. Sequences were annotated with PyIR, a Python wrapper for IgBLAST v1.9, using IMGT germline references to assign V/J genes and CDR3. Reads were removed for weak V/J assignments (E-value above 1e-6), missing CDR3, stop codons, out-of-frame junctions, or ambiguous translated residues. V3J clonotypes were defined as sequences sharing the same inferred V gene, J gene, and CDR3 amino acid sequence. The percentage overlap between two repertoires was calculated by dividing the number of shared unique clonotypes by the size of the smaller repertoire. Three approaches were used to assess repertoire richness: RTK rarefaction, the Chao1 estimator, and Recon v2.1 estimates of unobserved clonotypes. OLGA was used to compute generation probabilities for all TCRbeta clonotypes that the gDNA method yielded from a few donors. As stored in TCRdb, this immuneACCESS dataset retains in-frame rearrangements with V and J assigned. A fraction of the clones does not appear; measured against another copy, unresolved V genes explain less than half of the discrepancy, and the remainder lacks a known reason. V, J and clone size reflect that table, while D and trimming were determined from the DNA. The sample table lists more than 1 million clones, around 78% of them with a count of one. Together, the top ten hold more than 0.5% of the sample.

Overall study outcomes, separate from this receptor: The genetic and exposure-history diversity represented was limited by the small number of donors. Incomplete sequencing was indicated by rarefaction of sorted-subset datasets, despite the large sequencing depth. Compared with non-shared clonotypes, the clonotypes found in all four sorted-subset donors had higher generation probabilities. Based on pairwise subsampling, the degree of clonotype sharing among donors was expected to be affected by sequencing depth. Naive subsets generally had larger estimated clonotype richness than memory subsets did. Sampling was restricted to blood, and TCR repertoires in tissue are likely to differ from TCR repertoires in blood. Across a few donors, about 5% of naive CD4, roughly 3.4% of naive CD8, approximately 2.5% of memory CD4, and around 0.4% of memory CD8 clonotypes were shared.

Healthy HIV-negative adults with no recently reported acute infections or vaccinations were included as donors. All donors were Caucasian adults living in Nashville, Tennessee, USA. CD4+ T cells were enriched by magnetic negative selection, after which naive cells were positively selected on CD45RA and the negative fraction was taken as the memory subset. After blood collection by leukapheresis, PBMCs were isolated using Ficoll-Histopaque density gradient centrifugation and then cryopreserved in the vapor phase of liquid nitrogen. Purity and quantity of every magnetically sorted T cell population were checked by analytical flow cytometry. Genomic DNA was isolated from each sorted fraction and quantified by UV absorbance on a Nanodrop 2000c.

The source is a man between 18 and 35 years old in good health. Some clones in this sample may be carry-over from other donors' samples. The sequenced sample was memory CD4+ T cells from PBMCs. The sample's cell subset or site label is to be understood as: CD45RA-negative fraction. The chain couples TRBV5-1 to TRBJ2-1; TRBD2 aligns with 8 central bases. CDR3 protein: CASSWGTSRDPYNEQFF. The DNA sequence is TGCGCCAGCAGCTGGGGGACTAGTCGAGACCCCTACAATGAGCAGTTCTTC.